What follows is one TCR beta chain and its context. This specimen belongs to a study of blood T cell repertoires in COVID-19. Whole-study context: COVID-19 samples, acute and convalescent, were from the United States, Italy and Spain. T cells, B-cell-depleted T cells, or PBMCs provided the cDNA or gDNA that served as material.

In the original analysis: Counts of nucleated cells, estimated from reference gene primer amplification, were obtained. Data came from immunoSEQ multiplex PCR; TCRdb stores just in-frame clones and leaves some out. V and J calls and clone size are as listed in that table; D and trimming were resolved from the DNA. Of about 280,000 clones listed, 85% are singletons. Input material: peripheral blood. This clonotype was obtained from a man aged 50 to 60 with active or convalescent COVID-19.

CDR3 sequence: CAWSQVGLGGYTF. As DNA, the CDR3 is TGTGCCTGGAGTCAGGTGGGGCTTGGTGGCTACACCTTC. This sequence joins TRBV30 and TRBJ1-2; perhaps TRBD1 as D (5 bases). The germline V gene encodes CDR1 GTSNPN and CDR2 SVGIG (reference sequence). The CDR3 loop spans 13 amino acids. V was trimmed by 2 bases and J by 7 bases, leaving 14 bases between them.